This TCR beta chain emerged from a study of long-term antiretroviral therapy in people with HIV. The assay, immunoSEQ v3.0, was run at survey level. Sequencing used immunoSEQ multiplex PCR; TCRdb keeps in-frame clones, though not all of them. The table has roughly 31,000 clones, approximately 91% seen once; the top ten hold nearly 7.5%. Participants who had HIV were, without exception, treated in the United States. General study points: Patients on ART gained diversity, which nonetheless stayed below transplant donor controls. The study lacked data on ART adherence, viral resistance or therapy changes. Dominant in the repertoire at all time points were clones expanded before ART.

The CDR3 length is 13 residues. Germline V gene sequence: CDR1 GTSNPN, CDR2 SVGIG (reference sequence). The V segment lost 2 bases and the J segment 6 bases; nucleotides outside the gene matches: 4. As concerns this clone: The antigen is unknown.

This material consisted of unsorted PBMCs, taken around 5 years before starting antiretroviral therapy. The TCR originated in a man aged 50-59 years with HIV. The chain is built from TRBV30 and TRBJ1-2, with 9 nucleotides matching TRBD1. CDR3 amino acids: CAWSKGQGDGYTF. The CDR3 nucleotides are TGTGCCTGGAGTAAGGGACAGGGAGATGGCTACACCTTC.